The T cell receptor beta chain under discussion was sequenced for a study of blood T cell repertoires in COVID-19. Study-wide context: PBMCs, B-cell-depleted T cells, or T cells provided the cDNA or gDNA that made up the material.

In the original analysis: Quantification of nucleated cells was approximated via reference gene primer amplification. Some clones are missing from TCRdb's copy, which holds only in-frame ones; the method was immunoSEQ multiplex PCR. Clone size and V and J calls were adopted from that table, with D and trimming inferred from the DNA. The data show roughly 300,000 clones, approximately 88% seen once. With V trimmed by 4 bases and J by 9 bases, 6 bases remained unmatched. Germline CDR1 is SGHTA and CDR2 is FQGNSA. The CDR3 is 15 amino acids. This sequence was found in a man between 18 and 35 years old who had recovered from COVID-19. Sequenced material: peripheral blood. V and J are TRBV7-2 and TRBJ1-6; 10 bases are a match to TRBD1. This chain's CDR3 is CASSSPGDRGSPLHF. CDR3 DNA: TGTGCCAGCAGCTCACCAGGGGACAGGGGTTCACCCCTCCACTTT.